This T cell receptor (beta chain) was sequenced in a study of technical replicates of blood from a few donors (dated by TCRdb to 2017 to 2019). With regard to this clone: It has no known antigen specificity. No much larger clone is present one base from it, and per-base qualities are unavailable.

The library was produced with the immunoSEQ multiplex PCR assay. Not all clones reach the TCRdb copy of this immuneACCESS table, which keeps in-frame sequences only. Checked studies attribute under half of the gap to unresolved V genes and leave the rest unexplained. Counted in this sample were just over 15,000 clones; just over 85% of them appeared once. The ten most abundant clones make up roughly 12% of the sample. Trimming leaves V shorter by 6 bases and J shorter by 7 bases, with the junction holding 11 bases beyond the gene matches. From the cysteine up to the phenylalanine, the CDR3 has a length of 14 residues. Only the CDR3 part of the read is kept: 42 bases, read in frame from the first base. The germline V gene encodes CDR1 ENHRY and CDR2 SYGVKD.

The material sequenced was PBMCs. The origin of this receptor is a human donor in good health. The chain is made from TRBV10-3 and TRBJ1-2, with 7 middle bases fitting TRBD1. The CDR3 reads CAISLGQLGAGYTF. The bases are TGTGCCATCAGCTTGGGACAGTTGGGGGCTGGCTACACCTTC.